Listed below are T cell receptor beta chains from one sample, sequenced in a study of T-cell memory formation after mild COVID-19. In TCRdb, the 5' RACE reads were re-called with MiXCR into one record per CDR3 protein. The sample has fewer than 650,000 distinct CDR3 sequences, about 20% seen once. Sequencing input: PBMCs or a T cell subset sorted from them (not recorded which). The receptor set was obtained from an adult woman who had mild COVID-19 (a few samples of this study predate the infection). Cell type and time point are not known. Each CDR3 is given with its conserved first and last residue. Fields, in order: clone size, V gene, D gene, J gene, CDR3 protein, CDR3 DNA. D genes are given only for firm matches. The listing skips clone size in some rows; elsewhere it reads once, few, many or a size class.

size: -
V: TRBV30
D: -
J: TRBJ2-1
CDR3: CAWSSSESSYNEQFF
DNA: TGTGCCTGGAGTTCAAGTGAAAGCTCCTACAATGAGCAGTTCTTC

size: few
V: TRBV5-6
D: -
J: TRBJ2-1
CDR3: CASSFLGGGSSYNEQFF
DNA: TGTGCCAGCAGCTTTTTAGGTGGAGGGTCCTCCTACAATGAGCAGTTCTTC

size: few
V: TRBV7-9
D: -
J: TRBJ2-7
CDR3: CASSSRDIPYEQYF
DNA: TGTGCCAGCAGCTCCAGGGATATCCCCTACGAGCAGTACTTC

size: -
V: TRBV9
D: -
J: TRBJ1-1
CDR3: CASSVLDRNTEAFF
DNA: TGTGCCAGCAGCGTATTAGACAGGAACACTGAAGCTTTCTTT

size: few
V: TRBV24-1
D: TRBD2
J: TRBJ2-1
CDR3: CATSDYSGGRNNEQFF
DNA: TGTGCCACCAGTGACTATAGCGGGGGACGAAACAATGAGCAGTTCTTC

size: -
V: TRBV20-1
D: TRBD2
J: TRBJ2-2
CDR3: CSALAGGSNTGELFF
DNA: TGCAGTGCCCTAGCGGGAGGCTCGAACACCGGGGAGCTGTTTTTT

size: -
V: TRBV5-5
D: -
J: TRBJ2-7
CDR3: CASSVQGGGYEQYF
DNA: TGTGCCAGCAGCGTACAGGGTGGAGGCTACGAGCAGTACTTC

size: few
V: TRBV4-2
D: -
J: TRBJ1-4
CDR3: CASSPSYRESEKLFF
DNA: TGTGCCAGCAGCCCCTCGTACAGGGAGAGTGAAAAACTGTTTTTT

size: -
V: TRBV19
D: TRBD2
J: TRBJ2-7
CDR3: CARGTSACRYF
DNA: TGTGCCAGGGGGACTAGCGCGTGTCGGTACTTC

size: many
V: TRBV24-1
D: TRBD2
J: TRBJ2-2
CDR3: CATSEGAGGAGELFF
DNA: TGTGCCACCAGTGAGGGAGCGGGAGGTGCCGGGGAGCTGTTTTTT

size: many
V: TRBV3-1
D: -
J: TRBJ2-7
CDR3: CASSQGTVRDEQYF
DNA: TGTGCCAGCAGCCAAGGGACCGTGAGGGACGAGCAGTACTTC

size: many
V: TRBV27
D: -
J: TRBJ2-6
CDR3: CASSSSSGANVLTF
DNA: TGTGCCAGCAGTTCAAGCTCCGGGGCCAACGTCCTGACTTTC

size: -
V: TRBV4-2
D: TRBD2
J: TRBJ2-4
CDR3: CASSQDRAGGKNIQYF
DNA: TGTGCCAGCAGCCAAGATAGGGCGGGAGGGAAAAACATTCAGTACTTC

size: few
V: TRBV12-3/TRBV12-4
D: -
J: TRBJ1-2
CDR3: CASRPSGASGKGYTF
DNA: TGTGCCAGCAGACCGTCGGGGGCCTCCGGGAAAGGCTACACCTTC

size: -
V: TRBV24-1
D: -
J: TRBJ2-1
CDR3: CATSDPGRQSSYNEQFF
DNA: TGTGCCACCAGTGACCCGGGTCGACAGAGCTCCTACAATGAGCAGTTCTTC

size: -
V: TRBV12-3/TRBV12-4
D: -
J: TRBJ2-6
CDR3: CASSLWSGANVLTF
DNA: TGTGCCAGCAGTTTATGGTCTGGGGCCAACGTCCTGACTTTC

size: many
V: TRBV6-2/TRBV6-3
D: -
J: TRBJ2-7
CDR3: CASSFGTADTYEQYF
DNA: TGTGCCAGCAGTTTCGGGACGGCCGATACCTACGAGCAGTACTTC

size: few
V: TRBV7-9
D: TRBD1
J: TRBJ2-5
CDR3: CASGATGGSETQYF
DNA: TGTGCCAGCGGTGCGACAGGGGGGTCGGAGACCCAGTACTTC

size: few
V: TRBV7-2
D: -
J: TRBJ2-3
CDR3: CASSLRTDTDTQYF
DNA: TGTGCCAGCAGCCTACGGACAGACACAGATACGCAGTATTTT

size: few
V: TRBV11-3
D: -
J: TRBJ2-1
CDR3: CASSLEGGGRNEQFF
DNA: TGTGCCAGCAGCTTAGAGGGAGGGGGAAGGAATGAGCAGTTCTTC

size: -
V: TRBV9
D: -
J: TRBJ2-3
CDR3: CASSVGLLDTQYF
DNA: TGTGCCAGCAGCGTAGGGTTGCTTGATACGCAGTATTTT

size: -
V: TRBV18
D: TRBD1
J: TRBJ2-7
CDR3: CASSPQTGSYEQYF
DNA: TGTGCCAGCTCACCACAGACAGGGTCCTACGAGCAGTACTTC

size: few
V: TRBV7-2
D: -
J: TRBJ1-2
CDR3: CASSLGGTSRRGYTF
DNA: TGTGCCAGCAGCTTAGGAGGGACATCCCGCCGGGGCTACACCTTC

size: few
V: TRBV7-9
D: TRBD2
J: TRBJ2-2
CDR3: CASSLAFLLAGESASGELFF
DNA: TGTGCCAGCAGCTTAGCCTTTCTACTAGCGGGAGAATCCGCGTCCGGGGAGCTGTTTTTT

size: -
V: TRBV6-1
D: TRBD1
J: TRBJ1-1
CDR3: CASSGTGGAWNTEAFF
DNA: TGTGCCAGCAGTGGGACAGGGGGAGCCTGGAACACTGAAGCTTTCTTT

size: few
V: TRBV5-1
D: -
J: TRBJ2-1
CDR3: CASSLAADHGYNEQFF
DNA: TGCGCCAGCAGCTTGGCAGCAGACCACGGATACAATGAGCAGTTCTTC

size: -
V: TRBV12-5
D: -
J: TRBJ1-1
CDR3: CASGLVLPTGQNTEAFF
DNA: TGTGCTAGTGGTTTGGTCCTCCCCACAGGACAGAACACTGAAGCTTTCTTT

size: few
V: TRBV20-1
D: -
J: TRBJ1-1
CDR3: CSARSYGNTEAFF
DNA: TGCAGTGCTAGGTCTTACGGGAACACTGAAGCTTTCTTT

size: -
V: TRBV27
D: TRBD1
J: TRBJ1-2
CDR3: CASSRTGGENYGYTF
DNA: TGTGCCAGCAGCCGGACAGGGGGCGAGAACTATGGCTACACCTTC

size: few
V: TRBV7-3
D: TRBD1
J: TRBJ2-3
CDR3: CASSSQGDRTDTQYF
DNA: TGTGCCAGCAGCTCACAGGGGGATCGGACAGATACGCAGTATTTT

size: many
V: TRBV7-9
D: -
J: TRBJ1-2
CDR3: CASSLDGSHYGYTF
DNA: TGTGCCAGCAGCTTAGACGGGAGTCACTATGGCTACACCTTC

size: -
V: TRBV19
D: -
J: TRBJ2-3
CDR3: CASSIRADTQYF
DNA: TGTGCCAGTAGTATCAGGGCAGATACGCAGTATTTT

size: -
V: TRBV12-3/TRBV12-4
D: TRBD1
J: TRBJ1-2
CDR3: CASTSGQGSLNYGYTF
DNA: TGTGCCAGCACTTCAGGACAGGGGTCCCTTAACTATGGCTACACCTTC

size: -
V: TRBV7-2
D: -
J: TRBJ1-5
CDR3: CASSLDRPGPQPQHF
DNA: TGTGCCAGCAGCTTAGATCGGCCAGGGCCCCAGCCCCAGCATTTT

size: few
V: TRBV21-1
D: -
J: TRBJ2-1
CDR3: CASSPMGETVDSYNEQFF
DNA: TGTGCCAGCAGCCCCATGGGGGAGACTGTGGACTCCTACAATGAGCAGTTCTTC

size: few
V: TRBV7-8
D: TRBD2
J: TRBJ2-1
CDR3: CASSLAAGGSNEQFF
DNA: TGTGCCAGCAGCTTAGCAGCGGGAGGAAGCAATGAGCAGTTCTTC

size: -
V: TRBV19
D: TRBD2
J: TRBJ2-1
CDR3: CASSRLAGSSYNEQFF
DNA: TGTGCCAGTAGTAGACTAGCGGGGAGCTCCTACAATGAGCAGTTCTTC

size: -
V: TRBV7-3
D: -
J: TRBJ2-7
CDR3: CASSLSGRASSYEQYF
DNA: TGTGCCAGCAGCTTAAGTGGCAGGGCTAGCTCCTACGAGCAGTACTTC

size: -
V: TRBV6-4
D: TRBD2
J: TRBJ2-3
CDR3: CASSDSGAGGPDTQYF
DNA: TGTGCCAGCAGTGACTCGGGAGCGGGAGGGCCAGATACGCAGTATTTT

size: many
V: TRBV29-1
D: -
J: TRBJ2-3
CDR3: CSVDLRQSTDTQYF
DNA: TGCAGCGTTGATTTGAGACAGAGCACAGATACGCAGTATTTT

size: few
V: TRBV29-1
D: -
J: TRBJ2-4
CDR3: CSVQGDGAKNIQYF
DNA: TGCAGCGTTCAGGGCGACGGGGCCAAAAACATTCAGTACTTC

size: -
V: TRBV12-3/TRBV12-4
D: -
J: TRBJ2-3
CDR3: CASSLGREIDTQYF
DNA: TGTGCCAGCAGTTTGGGCAGGGAAATTGATACGCAGTATTTT

size: -
V: TRBV30
D: TRBD1
J: TRBJ2-1
CDR3: CAWSVGQGLIEQFF
DNA: TGTGCCTGGAGTGTGGGACAGGGGCTGATTGAGCAGTTCTTC